This section outlines one T cell receptor beta chain sequence together with its context. The antigen is not known. CDR3 size: 19 residues. Germline CDR1 reads SGHVS; CDR2 reads FNYEAQ. V lost 3 bases to trimming and J lost 3 bases; unmatched junction nucleotides: 16. The authors made TCR cDNA by 5'RACE template switching, adding a universal primer site and UMIs. Each CDR3 protein gets one entry after TCRdb re-called the 5' RACE reads with MiXCR. The profile shows hundreds of thousands of distinct CDR3 sequences, around an eighth of them singletons. These data come from a study of T cells after yellow fever vaccination. Study-wide findings and caveats: The study re-detected most primary-vaccination clones after the booster (roughly 96% CD4, approximately 88% CD8).

The receptor's source is a man under 40 who received the YFV17D yellow fever vaccine. The sequenced sample was PBMCs, obtained on the day of the yellow fever booster vaccination. The V gene is TRBV7-6, the J gene TRBJ2-1; 8 nucleotides agree with TRBD2. The CDR3 region has the DNA TGTGCCAGCAGCTTGAATCGGGAGGGACCCCCTAAGGGCTACAATGAGCAGTTCTTC. Residues: CASSLNREGPPKGYNEQFF.